The 10 T cell receptor beta chains below all came from one sample that was sequenced in a study of cytomegalovirus exposure and HLA in healthy donors. The primer mix had 60 Vbeta and 13 Jbeta primers. Libraries were prepared by immunoSEQ multiplex PCR; TCRdb keeps only in-frame clonotypes and omits some of them. The sample has approximately 150,000 clones, over 70% seen once; the top ten hold 7% to 9%. Material for sequencing was PBMCs. These receptors all come from a male donor in good health and CMV-seropositive.

This chain connects TRBV4-3 to TRBJ1-2; D remains unclear. This CDR3 has 12 residues. Trimming took 3 bases from V and 2 from J, leaving 4 bases between them. Germline assignment: CDR1 LGHNA and CDR2 YSLEER. The CDR3 DNA reads TGCGCCAGCAGCCACCTAAACTATGGCTACACCTTC. Its protein is CASSHLNYGYTF.

The chain is built from TRBV6-1 and TRBJ2-7; 10 bases line up with TRBD2. CDR1 is MNHNS, CDR2 SASEGT, per germline. V was clipped by 1 base and J by 3 bases; unmatched bases: 3. This CDR3 is 15 amino acids long. CDR3 residues: CASSEGVAGGYEQYF. In DNA form, the CDR3 reads TGTGCCAGCAGTGAAGGCGTAGCGGGGGGCTACGAGCAGTACTTC.

The chain carries TRBV30 and TRBJ1-2, with D perhaps matching TRBD1 (6 bases). This CDR3 comprises 14 residues. Between the trimmed V and J ends, which lost 0 bases and 8 bases, there was a span of 16 bases. Germline CDR1 is GTSNPN and CDR2 is SVGIG (reference sequence). The CDR3 region is CAWSVSRGGGGYTF. CDR3 DNA sequence: TGTGCCTGGAGTGTATCCCGGGGAGGGGGGGGCTACACCTTC.

The table lists this clone with a count of one. The chain carries TRBV9 and TRBJ2-2, with no clear D. There are 14 residues in the CDR3. Looked up from germline, CDR1 is SGDLS and CDR2 is YYNGEE. Trimming left V 4 bases short and J 6 bases short, with 13 bases between. CDR3 region: CASSSSQSSGELFF. The CDR3 nucleotides are TGTGCCAGCAGCTCCTCACAGAGTTCCGGGGAGCTGTTTTTT.

CDR3 amino acids: CASSSLGSADNTEAFF. The CDR3 DNA follows: TGTGCCAGCAGCTCCCTAGGATCCGCGGATAACACTGAAGCTTTCTTT. The rearrangement uses TRBV7-9 and TRBJ1-1; no definite D call. Trimming stripped 4 bases from V and 2 bases from J, with 17 bases between. The CDR3 extends over 16 amino acids. CDR1 is SEHNR, CDR2 FQNEAQ, per germline (reference sequence). The full variable domain, completed using reference TRBV7-9 and TRBJ1-1, is DTGVSQNPRHKITKRGQNVTFRCDPISEHNRLYWYRQTLGQGPEFLTYFQNEAQLEKSRLLSDRFSAERPKGSFSTLEIQRTEQGDSAMYLCASSSLGSADNTEAFFGQGTRLTVV.

The chain uses TRBV5-1 and TRBJ1-2, with 9 bases matching TRBD1. CDR3 size: 14 residues. Germline V lookup: CDR1 SGHRS, CDR2 YFSETQ. V lost 2 bases, J lost 6 bases, and 5 bases stayed unmatched. Here the CDR3 reads CASSFRTGADGYTF. The CDR3 bases are TGCGCCAGCAGCTTTAGGACAGGGGCGGATGGCTACACCTTC.

V and J are TRBV5-5 and TRBJ1-5, with D unresolved. The V gene's germline CDR1 is SGHKS and CDR2 YYEKEE (reference sequence). Trimming stripped 2 bases from V and 3 bases from J, with 9 bases between. CDR3 length: 14 residues. CDR3 in amino acids: CASSFAGFNQPQHF. In nucleotides, the CDR3 is TGTGCCAGCAGCTTCGCGGGCTTCAATCAGCCCCAGCATTTT.

This chain connects TRBV11-2 to TRBJ2-5; D not certain. V gave up 5 bases and J gave up 1 base, with 8 bases separating them. The germline V gene encodes CDR1 SGHAT and CDR2 FQNNGV. This CDR3 spans 13 amino acids. The CDR3 region has the DNA TGTGCCAGCAGCCTACTTAGCCAAGAGACCCAGTACTTC. This codes for CASSLLSQETQYF.

This chain uses TRBV9 with TRBJ1-2; possibly TRBD1 for D (5 bases). The CDR3 contains 13 residues. Per germline, CDR1 SGDLS and CDR2 YYNGEE. The ends were cut back, 2 bases at V and 7 bases at J, with 12 bases in the middle. The CDR3 spells CASSVAGYSGYTF. The CDR3 DNA sequence: TGTGCCAGCAGCGTGGCAGGGTATTCTGGCTACACCTTC.

V is TRBV9 and J is TRBJ2-3, with TRBD2 identical over 8 bases. J lost 4 bases, V lost 4 bases, and 11 bases had no gene match. The V gene's germline CDR1 is SGDLS and CDR2 YYNGEE. The CDR3 has 16 residues. The DNA for the CDR3 is TGTGCCAGCAGCCTCCAAAGGACTAGCAACTCAGATACGCAGTATTTT. Amino acids: CASSLQRTSNSDTQYF. Using reference TRBV9 and TRBJ2-3 for the parts outside the CDR3, the full variable domain is DSGVTQTPKHLITATGQRVTLRCSPRSGDLSVYWYQQSLDQGLQFLIQYYNGEERAKGNILERFSAQQFPDLHSELNLSSLELGDSALYFCASSLQRTSNSDTQYFGPGTRLTVL.